A selection of T cell receptor beta chains follows, all from one sample in a study of T-cell memory formation after mild COVID-19. One entry per CDR3 protein results from TCRdb running MiXCR on the 5' RACE reads. The sample includes approximately 260,000 distinct CDR3 sequences, 16% seen only once; the top ten take around 20%. Sequenced: PBMCs or a T cell subset sorted from them (not recorded which). The receptor set was obtained from a man in his late teens or twenties who had mild COVID-19 (a few samples of this study predate the infection). Cell type and time point are not known. Each CDR3 is given with its conserved first and last residue. A D gene is named only where the DNA matches it firmly. Where a row states a size, it is once, few, many or the class of an expanded clone; other rows omit it.

clone_size,v_call,d_call,j_call,cdr3_aa,cdr3_nt
-,TRBV28,-,TRBJ2-1,CATSHREQFF,TGTGCCACCTCCCACCGAGAGCAGTTCTTC
few,TRBV6-5,-,TRBJ2-1,CASSYLAGAYNEQFF,TGTGCCAGCAGTTACTTGGCAGGGGCCTACAATGAGCAGTTCTTC
few,TRBV7-2,-,TRBJ2-5,CASSSGQGSKTQYF,TGTGCCAGCAGCTCTGGCCAAGGATCCAAGACCCAGTACTTC
-,TRBV2,-,TRBJ1-1,CASSEGPAGDPNTEAFF,TGTGCCAGCAGTGAAGGACCCGCGGGGGATCCGAACACTGAAGCTTTCTTT
few,TRBV7-2,-,TRBJ2-5,CASSSTSWETQYF,TGTGCCAGCAGCTCGACTAGTTGGGAGACCCAGTACTTC
many,TRBV12-3/TRBV12-4,TRBD2,TRBJ2-1,CASSFLGGGQFF,TGTGCCAGCAGTTTCTTGGGCGGGGGGCAGTTCTTC
many,TRBV6-2/TRBV6-3,TRBD2,TRBJ2-1,CASSPFGGNEQFF,TGTGCCAGCAGTCCCTTCGGGGGGAATGAGCAGTTCTTC
few,TRBV9,-,TRBJ1-3,CASSVEGTAGNTIYF,TGTGCCAGCAGCGTAGAGGGGACTGCTGGAAACACCATATATTTT
-,TRBV20-1,-,TRBJ2-3,CSARAPDTQYF,TGCAGTGCTAGGGCCCCAGATACGCAGTATTTT
few,TRBV10-3,-,TRBJ2-1,CAISDTLINEQFF,TGTGCCATCAGTGATACATTAATCAATGAGCAGTTCTTC
few,TRBV18,-,TRBJ1-2,CASSPSGRDGYTF,TGTGCCAGCTCACCAAGCGGGCGGGATGGCTACACCTTC
-,TRBV6-2/TRBV6-3,-,TRBJ2-1,CASSWTARSPYF,TGTGCCAGCAGTTGGACAGCTCGAAGCCCCTACTTC
-,TRBV21-1,-,TRBJ2-1,CASSTREVPVGNEQFF,TGTGCCAGCAGCACGAGGGAGGTACCCGTAGGAAATGAGCAGTTCTTC
-,TRBV30,TRBD1,TRBJ1-2,CAWMDRGSGYTF,TGTGCCTGGATGGACAGGGGGTCTGGCTACACCTTC
-,TRBV7-2,-,TRBJ1-1,CASGGGWTPYTEAFF,TGTGCCAGCGGCGGGGGTTGGACCCCGTACACTGAAGCTTTCTTT
-,TRBV2,-,TRBJ1-1,CASSNQGNTEAFF,TGTGCCAGCTCGAACCAGGGGAACACTGAAGCTTTCTTT
few,TRBV4-2,TRBD2,TRBJ2-1,CASSQGTSGGAGGSNEQFF,TGTGCCAGCAGCCAGGGGACTAGCGGGGGGGCCGGAGGGTCCAATGAGCAGTTCTTC
-,TRBV11-3,-,TRBJ2-5,CASSSNTEETQYF,TGTGCCAGCAGCTCTAATACGGAGGAGACCCAGTACTTC
-,TRBV12-3/TRBV12-4,-,TRBJ1-5,CASSLSGKGQPQHF,TGTGCCAGCAGTTTGTCGGGGAAGGGGCAGCCCCAGCATTTT
-,TRBV10-3,-,TRBJ1-2,CAISESKGKVGGYTF,TGTGCCATCAGTGAGTCGAAGGGGAAGGTTGGTGGCTACACCTTC
many,TRBV7-2,-,TRBJ1-1,CASSKDRNTEAFF,TGTGCCAGCAGCAAGGACAGAAACACTGAAGCTTTCTTT
-,TRBV11-2,TRBD1,TRBJ1-5,CASSMGGTGGRWGNQPQHF,TGTGCCAGCAGCATGGGGGGGACAGGGGGCCGCTGGGGCAATCAGCCCCAGCATTTT
few,TRBV6-5,-,TRBJ1-5,CASSQLYSNQPQHF,TGTGCCAGCAGCCAACTGTATAGCAATCAGCCCCAGCATTTT
-,TRBV6-6,-,TRBJ1-6,CASSLQGGNSPLHF,TGTGCCAGCAGCCTTCAGGGCGGCAATTCACCCCTCCACTTT
-,TRBV20-1,TRBD1,TRBJ1-1,CSARGGTVNTEAFF,TGCAGTGCTAGGGGGGGGACAGTGAACACTGAAGCTTTCTTT
few,TRBV4-1,-,TRBJ2-3,CASSSPRGPLTDTQYF,TGCGCCAGCAGCTCCCCACGGGGCCCCCTCACAGATACGCAGTATTTT
-,TRBV28,-,TRBJ2-5,CASSQIASHETQYF,TGTGCCAGCAGTCAGATAGCGAGTCACGAGACCCAGTACTTC
-,TRBV7-2,TRBD1,TRBJ2-2,CASSPRTGSTGELFF,TGTGCCAGCAGCCCTAGGACAGGGTCCACCGGGGAGCTGTTTTTT
-,TRBV6-6,-,TRBJ2-7,CAIQGVGYEQYF,TGTGCCATTCAGGGTGTCGGCTACGAGCAGTACTTC
-,TRBV5-4,-,TRBJ1-2,CASSPPRANYGYTF,TGTGCCAGCAGCCCGCCAAGAGCTAACTATGGCTACACCTTC
-,TRBV7-9,-,TRBJ1-3,CASSFEGGNTIYF,TGTGCCAGCAGCTTCGAGGGAGGAAACACCATATATTTT
many,TRBV20-1,-,TRBJ2-2,CSASNPRGAGELFF,TGCAGTGCTAGTAACCCAAGGGGCGCCGGGGAGCTGTTTTTT
-,TRBV20-1,TRBD1,TRBJ1-6,CSATAGDRANSPLHF,TGCAGTGCTACCGCGGGGGACAGGGCTAATTCACCCCTCCACTTT
few,TRBV20-1,TRBD1,TRBJ1-5,CSAGTDDTAQHF,TGCAGTGCTGGGACAGACGACACGGCCCAGCATTTT
few,TRBV4-1,-,TRBJ1-2,CASSQDYLRAPSGGGGYTF,TGCGCCAGCAGCCAAGACTACCTTAGGGCCCCTTCCGGAGGAGGTGGCTACACCTTC
medium-sized,TRBV7-9,TRBD2,TRBJ2-1,CASSLVGAGNNEQFF,TGTGCCAGCAGCTTAGTTGGAGCGGGGAACAATGAGCAGTTCTTC
few,TRBV20-1,TRBD1,TRBJ2-1,CSASRQGDLRVRSYNEQFF,TGCAGTGCCAGCAGACAGGGGGACCTTAGGGTTAGATCCTACAATGAGCAGTTCTTC
once,TRBV7-9,-,TRBJ1-5,CASSQEFTAQPQHF,TGTGCCAGCAGCCAGGAGTTTACGGCGCAGCCCCAGCATTTT
-,TRBV7-2,TRBD1,TRBJ2-1,CASRPRGTGFGIEQFF,TGTGCCAGCAGGCCCAGGGGGACAGGGTTTGGGATTGAGCAGTTCTTC
-,TRBV18,-,TRBJ1-2,CASSLIQQHNYGYTF,TGTGCCAGCTCACTTATACAGCAACATAACTATGGCTACACCTTC
few,TRBV5-1,-,TRBJ1-1,CASSLTSLPTEAFF,TGCGCCAGCAGCTTGACATCTCTTCCCACTGAAGCTTTCTTT
few,TRBV7-3,-,TRBJ2-3,CASSPKGGADTQYF,TGTGCCAGCAGCCCGAAGGGGGGCGCAGATACGCAGTATTTT
-,TRBV29-1,-,TRBJ2-1,CSVGPRISYNEQFF,TGCAGCGTTGGACCGCGGATTTCCTACAATGAGCAGTTCTTC
few,TRBV7-9,TRBD1,TRBJ2-2,CASTIISGGRPGELFF,TGTGCCAGCACCATTATATCAGGGGGACGGCCCGGGGAGCTGTTTTTT